The 32 T cell receptor beta chains reported below all come from one sample, sequenced in a study of control samples from healthy donors and cancer patients (TCRdb year 2020). The library was produced with the immunoSEQ multiplex PCR assay. TCRdb took this table from immuneACCESS and kept in-frame rearrangements with V and J called. Such tables lack part of the clones; where checked against another copy, unresolved V genes explain under half of the gap, and the rest is unexplained. This sample holds 75,000 to 100,000 clones; roughly 90% were observed only once. The ten largest account for about 5.5% of the sample. Sequencing was done on a sample of blood. Receptor source: a man aged 50-59 years in good health.

The table lists this clone with a few counts. The chain combines TRBV10-1 with TRBJ2-5; D ambiguous. CDR3 length equals 15 residues. The germline V gene encodes CDR1 WNHNN and CDR2 SYGVQD (reference sequence). Trimming cost V 0 bases and J 3 bases, with 11 bases left between them. CDR3 DNA sequence: TGCGCCAGCAGTGAGTCACGAAAGGCGAAAGAGACCCAGTACTTC. Translated, it gives CASSESRKAKETQYF.

This clone was detected only once. The genes are TRBV19 and TRBJ2-1, with D perhaps given as TRBD1 or TRBD2 (6 bases each). Germline CDR1 is LNHDA and CDR2 is SQIVND (reference sequence). Between the trimmed V and J ends, which lost 5 bases and 2 bases, there was a span of 19 bases. The length of the CDR3 is 17 residues. The CDR3 reads CASSGGRGGQPYNEQFF. CDR3 bases: TGTGCCAGTAGTGGGGGCCGTGGGGGGCAGCCCTACAATGAGCAGTTCTTC.

This clone was counted once. The chain links TRBV5-1 to TRBJ1-2; 7 bases are a match to TRBD1. Trimming at V came to 6 bases and at J to 8 bases, leaving 16 bases not matched to a gene. Germline V gene lookup returns CDR1 SGHRS and CDR2 YFSETQ. This CDR3 region has 15 residues. The CDR3 nucleotides read TGCGCCAGCACCCCAGGGGGACGGGGGACTGAGGGCTACACCTTC. Encoded protein: CASTPGGRGTEGYTF.

This sequence joins TRBV27 and TRBJ2-6, with 9 positions matching TRBD1. The CDR3 totals 19 residues. J lost 2 bases, V lost 5 bases, and 13 bases had no gene match. From germline, CDR1 is MNHEY and CDR2 SMNVEV (reference sequence). As DNA, the CDR3 is TGTGCCAGCAGTGGGTCGTCGGACAGGGGTCTTGCTGGGGCCAACGTCCTGACTTTC. Protein product: CASSGSSDRGLAGANVLTF.

The DNA of the CDR3 is TGTGCTAGTGGGACAATACCCTCTGGGGCCAACGTCCTGACTTTC. Translation: CASGTIPSGANVLTF. The genes are TRBV12-5 and TRBJ2-6; D unresolved. The germline V gene has CDR1 LGHNT and CDR2 FRNRAP. The CDR3 loop spans 15 amino acids. The ends were cut back, 6 bases at V and 0 bases at J, with 9 bases in the middle.

This sequence joins TRBV5-1 and TRBJ1-5; D uncertain. The CDR3 has 15 residues. Deletions cut 0 bases from V and 0 bases from J, with 7 bases between. Germline V lookup: CDR1 SGHRS, CDR2 YFSETQ. CDR3 loop: CASSLDGNSNQPQHF. The CDR3 bases are TGCGCCAGCAGCTTGGATGGGAATAGCAATCAGCCCCAGCATTTT.

The V call is TRBV30, the J call TRBJ1-3; D not resolved. The CDR3 runs to 14 residues. V was clipped by 0 bases and J by 1 base, with 7 bases between them. Germline CDR1 reads GTSNPN; CDR2 reads SVGIG (reference sequence). The CDR3 nucleotides read TGTGCCTGGAGTGTACTGGGTTCTGGAAACACCATATATTTT. This codes for CAWSVLGSGNTIYF.

The table lists this clone with a count of one. This chain uses TRBV5-1 with TRBJ2-1; no clear D. Trimming shortened V by 4 bases and J by 5 bases, and 10 bases separated the two germline ends. The CDR3 totals 13 residues. Germline-derived CDR1 and CDR2 are SGHRS and YFSETQ. CDR3 in DNA: TGCGCCAGCAGCCCACCCCCGAACAATGAGCAGTTCTTC. Translating gives CASSPPPNNEQFF.

This clone was seen once. The V and J genes are TRBV19 and TRBJ1-2, with no clear D. The CDR3 has 15 residues. V was shortened by 3 bases and J by 8 bases, with 19 bases between the two germline ends. From germline, CDR1 is LNHDA and CDR2 SQIVND (reference sequence). CDR3 bases: TGTGCCAGTAGTATGGTCTCCGGCGGAGGAGAAGGCTACACCTTC. As protein: CASSMVSGGGEGYTF.

This CDR3 reads CASRGPERGQGEQYF. The CDR3 nucleotides are TGTGCCAGCAGGGGACCTGAGCGGGGCCAGGGGGAGCAGTACTTC. The genes are TRBV6-5 and TRBJ2-7; D possibly corresponds to TRBD2 (7 bases). CDR1 is MNHEY, CDR2 SVGAGI, per germline. Trimming removed 6 bases from V and 7 bases from J, with 22 bases in between. The CDR3 consists of 15 residues.

V usage is TRBV30 and J usage is TRBJ1-6; 7 bases fit TRBD1. The trim removed 1 base at V and 7 bases at J, leaving 13 bases unmatched. This CDR3 contains 17 residues. Per germline, CDR1 GTSNPN and CDR2 SVGIG (reference sequence). The CDR3 DNA reads as TGTGCCTGGAGTGAGGGGGCCCCGGGACGGACAAATTCACCCCTCCACTTT. It yields the protein CAWSEGAPGRTNSPLHF.

The chain couples TRBV4-2 to TRBJ1-2, with D possibly TRBD1 on 6 matching bases. CDR1 is LGHNA and CDR2 is YNFKEQ in the germline V gene. This CDR3 comprises 14 residues. With 1 base removed from V and 0 bases from J, the gap between germline ends came to 6 bases. The CDR3 here is CASSQGTANYGYTF. Here the CDR3 DNA reads TGTGCCAGCAGCCAAGGGACAGCTAACTATGGCTACACCTTC.

This chain links TRBV6-5 with TRBJ1-2; no clear D. The CDR3 covers 15 residues. Germline V CDR1 and CDR2: MNHEY, SVGAGI. Trimming removed 8 bases at V and 6 bases at J, with 22 bases between. CDR3 in DNA: TGTGCCAGCCGGTCTGTTGAGACGGACCAGCATGGCTACACCTTC. This gives the protein CASRSVETDQHGYTF.

This rearrangement joins TRBV25-1 to TRBJ1-3; D gene uncertain. From germline, CDR1 is MGHDK and CDR2 SYGVNS. The ends were cut back, 6 bases at V and 0 bases at J, with 12 bases in the middle. CDR3 length equals 15 residues. This CDR3 is CASSSGHSSGNTIYF. In DNA, the CDR3 is TGTGCCAGCAGCTCCGGGCACAGCTCTGGAAACACCATATATTTT.

DNA for the CDR3: TGTGCCAGTAGGCCCGCCGGGACAGCTGGAAACACCATATATTTT. Translation: CASRPAGTAGNTIYF. V gene TRBV19 combines with J gene TRBJ1-3; 7 bases are shared with TRBD1. The germline gives CDR1 LNHDA, CDR2 SQIVND (reference sequence). CDR3 length equals 15 residues. The ends lost 6 bases at V and 2 bases at J; junction bases unmatched: 7.

The genes are TRBV5-1 and TRBJ2-5, with 10 positions matching TRBD1. The CDR3 is made up of 14 amino acids. Germline CDR1 is SGHRS and CDR2 is YFSETQ. The ends lost 4 bases at V and 3 bases at J; junction bases unmatched: 3. The CDR3 sequence is CASSGGTGEETQYF. The DNA of the CDR3 is TGCGCCAGCAGCGGCGGGACAGGGGAAGAGACCCAGTACTTC.

The chain employs TRBV5-8 and TRBJ2-7, with 9 positions matching TRBD2. Trimming removed 4 bases from V and 4 bases from J; junction bases left unmatched: 12. In germline, CDR1 is SGHTS, CDR2 YDEGEE. The CDR3 is 16 amino acids. The CDR3 here is CASSRTNLAGLYEQYF. The CDR3 DNA follows: TGTGCCAGCAGCCGAACTAATCTAGCGGGGCTTTACGAGCAGTACTTC.

The rearrangement links TRBV5-6 to TRBJ1-4; 7 bases agree with TRBD1. The CDR3 has 13 residues. Germline values: CDR1 SGHDT, CDR2 YYEEEE. The V and J ends lost 4 bases and 8 bases, in that order; junction bases with no gene match: 5. The CDR3 is CASSRQGVEKLFF. CDR3 sequence (DNA): TGTGCCAGCAGCAGACAGGGAGTCGAAAAACTGTTTTTT.

This clone occurred once. The gene calls are TRBV5-5 and TRBJ1-1; no reliable D call. This CDR3 region has 13 residues. Trimming left V 0 bases short and J 7 bases short, with 10 bases between. Germline values: CDR1 SGHKS, CDR2 YYEKEE (reference sequence). CDR3 DNA: TGTGCCAGCAGCTTGGACACGATAGATGAAGCTTTCTTT. It is translated as CASSLDTIDEAFF.

The chain combines TRBV7-9 with TRBJ2-5, with 7 bases lining up with TRBD1. This CDR3 spans 16 amino acids. The V segment lost 2 bases and the J segment 9 bases; nucleotides outside the gene matches: 15. CDR1 SEHNR and CDR2 FQNEAQ come from the germline V gene (reference sequence). The CDR3 region is CASSLPGQRHIGAQYF. The CDR3 region has the DNA TGTGCCAGCAGCTTACCGGGACAGCGGCATATTGGGGCCCAGTACTTC.

V is TRBV4-2 and J is TRBJ2-1; 11 bases map to TRBD2. In germline, CDR1 is LGHNA, CDR2 YNFKEQ. Trimming took 4 bases from V and 0 from J; bases not matched to a gene: 8. This CDR3 contains 18 residues. Here the CDR3 DNA reads TGTGCCAGCAGCCCTAGCGGGGGGATACCCAGCTCCTACAATGAGCAGTTCTTC. This translates into CASSPSGGIPSSYNEQFF.

The chain employs TRBV19 and TRBJ2-4, with 11 bases aligning to TRBD1. The CDR3 spans 16 residues. Germline CDR1 and CDR2: LNHDA and SQIVND (reference sequence). V dropped 5 bases and J dropped 1; count of bases not matched to a gene: 4. The CDR3 sequence is CASSWGQGVAKNIQYF. In DNA form, the CDR3 reads TGTGCCAGTAGTTGGGGACAGGGGGTCGCCAAAAACATTCAGTACTTC.

CDR3 sequence (DNA): TGTGCCAGCAGTTATTACTCTGGAAACACCATATATTTT. It is translated as CASSYYSGNTIYF. The V and J genes are TRBV6-2 or TRBV6-3 and TRBJ1-3; D is ambiguous. The ends were cut back, 3 bases at V and 0 bases at J, with 3 bases in the middle. Germline V gene sequence: CDR1 MNHEY, CDR2 SVGEGT. The length of the CDR3 is 13 residues.

The gene calls are TRBV27 and TRBJ1-1, with no clear D. CDR1 is MNHEY, CDR2 SMNVEV, per germline (reference sequence). V was clipped by 2 bases and J by 3 bases, with 10 bases between them. This CDR3 contains 14 residues. CDR3 region: CASSLGSGYTEAFF. The DNA for the CDR3 is TGTGCCAGCAGTTTAGGGTCAGGCTACACTGAAGCTTTCTTT.

Only one count was recorded for this clone. This chain links TRBV7-8 with TRBJ1-4; D unresolved. V was pared by 5 bases and J by 2 bases, with 15 bases between. This CDR3 region has 16 residues. Germline CDR1 SGHVS, CDR2 FQNEAQ. CDR3 nucleotide sequence: TGTGCCAGCAGCCCCACGAGCATAAGGACTAATGAAAAACTGTTTTTT. Encoded protein: CASSPTSIRTNEKLFF.

V and J are TRBV6-4 and TRBJ2-1; TRBD2 matches 9 bases. The CDR3 covers 14 residues. Germline loops: CDR1 MRHNA, CDR2 SNTAGT. The V and J ends lost 3 bases and 6 bases, in that order; junction bases with no gene match: 3. CDR3 sequence reads: CASSEGLATNEQFF. The CDR3 DNA reads TGTGCCAGCAGTGAAGGACTAGCGACCAATGAGCAGTTCTTC.

This clone was counted ten times or more. The same CDR3 also results from other DNA sequences found in this sample. This sequence joins TRBV23-1 and TRBJ1-5; 9 bases line up with TRBD1. TRBV23-1 is assigned to the ORF class and has an uncertain function. Losses at the gene ends were 4 bases for V and 0 bases for J; bases not matched to a gene: 13. There are 19 residues in the CDR3. The CDR3 region has the DNA TGCGCCAGCAGTCGCCCGGGACAGGGTAATCTTCATAGCAATCAGCCCCAGCATTTT. This translates into CASSRPGQGNLHSNQPQHF.

This chain links TRBV5-1 with TRBJ1-2; D is unresolved. Germline V CDR1 and CDR2: SGHRS, YFSETQ. CDR3 length: 14 residues. Between the trimmed V and J ends, which lost 4 bases and 0 bases, there was a span of 10 bases. This CDR3 is CASSLGSTNYGYTF. The CDR3 DNA sequence: TGCGCCAGCAGCCTCGGCAGCACTAACTATGGCTACACCTTC.

This rearrangement joins TRBV9 to TRBJ1-2; D gene unclear. Deletions cut 0 bases from V and 2 bases from J, with 8 bases between. The CDR3 has 14 residues. CDR1 SGDLS and CDR2 YYNGEE come from the germline V gene. The CDR3: CASSVEVGNYGYTF. The CDR3 DNA follows: TGTGCCAGCAGCGTAGAGGTAGGGAACTATGGCTACACCTTC.

V is TRBV7-3 and J is TRBJ2-2, with 7 positions matching TRBD2. CDR1 is SGHTA, CDR2 FQGTGA, per germline. The CDR3 loop spans 16 amino acids. Trimming took 3 bases from V and 2 from J; bases not matched to a gene: 6. In DNA, the CDR3 is TGTGCCAGCAGCTTCTCAAGCGGGGCAAACACCGGGGAGCTGTTTTTT. Amino acid sequence: CASSFSSGANTGELFF.

V and J are TRBV6-5 and TRBJ2-7, with D possibly matching TRBD2 (7 bases). This CDR3 region has 13 residues. Germline loops: CDR1 MNHEY, CDR2 SVGAGI. The V gene lost 8 bases and the J gene lost 6 bases, with 17 bases spanning the gap. The CDR3 coding sequence is TGTGCCAGCCGGAAAGGGGGGGCGGTCGAGCAGTACTTC. This translates into CASRKGGAVEQYF.

This chain uses TRBV7-9 with TRBJ1-3, with TRBD1 matching 8 bases. CDR1 is SEHNR and CDR2 is FQNEAQ in the germline V gene (reference sequence). J lost 4 bases, V lost 6 bases, and 8 bases had no gene match. The CDR3 length is 15 residues. The CDR3 protein is CASRGQGTAGNTIYF. For the CDR3, the DNA is TGTGCCAGCAGAGGACAGGGTACTGCAGGAAACACCATATATTTT.